These 32 T cell receptor beta chains share one sample of origin, sequenced in a study of T-cell memory formation after mild COVID-19. TCRdb re-analysed the 5' RACE reads in MiXCR, keeping a single row per CDR3 protein. The data contain more than 85,000 distinct CDR3 sequences, more than 9.5% of them seen just once; the ten biggest clones take up 40%. Input material: PBMCs or a T cell subset sorted from them (not recorded which). The receptor source for this set is a man between 18 and 29 years old who had mild COVID-19 (a few samples of this study predate the infection). Cell type and time point are not known.

This clonotype occurred a few times. The CDR3 reads CASSFTGGAGYTF. DNA of the CDR3: TGTGCCAGCAGTTTTACAGGGGGCGCGGGCTACACCTTC. The chain links TRBV27 to TRBJ1-2, with TRBD1 matching 9 bases. With V trimmed by 3 bases and J by 8 bases, 4 bases remained unmatched. CDR1 MNHEY and CDR2 SMNVEV come from the germline V gene (reference sequence). The CDR3 extends over 13 amino acids.

This clonotype has a handful of counts. The V call is TRBV7-9, the J call TRBJ1-1; 11 positions match TRBD1. This CDR3 is 16 amino acids long. Germline CDR1 SEHNR, CDR2 FQNEAQ (reference sequence). The junction had 5 bases not matched to a gene; V was cut back by 4 bases and J by 1 base. CDR3 DNA: TGTGCCAGCAGCTCCCCGGGACAGGGGGGGAACACTGAAGCTTTCTTT. Encoded protein: CASSSPGQGGNTEAFF. Variable domain in full (rest from reference TRBV7-9 and TRBJ1-1): DTGVSQNPRHKITKRGQNVTFRCDPISEHNRLYWYRQTLGQGPEFLTYFQNEAQLEKSRLLSDRFSAERPKGSFSTLEIQRTEQGDSAMYLCASSSPGQGGNTEAFFGQGTRLTVV.

This clonotype has only a few counts. The CDR3 region has the DNA TGTGCCAGCAGCTGGGAGGGACTCGCGAACACCGGGGAGCTGTTTTTT. It codes for CASSWEGLANTGELFF. The chain joins TRBV5-5 to TRBJ2-2, with 7 bases identical to TRBD2. V shed 3 bases, J shed 0 bases, and the junction held 5 bases outside the gene matches. The CDR3 extends over 16 amino acids. Germline V lookup: CDR1 SGHKS, CDR2 YYEKEE (reference sequence). The whole variable domain, filled in from reference TRBV5-5 and TRBJ2-2, reads DAGVTQSPTHLIKTRGQQVTLRCSPISGHKSVSWYQQVLGQGPQFIFQYYEKEERGRGNFPDRFSARQFPNYSSELNVNALLLGDSALYLCASSWEGLANTGELFFGEGSRLTVL.

The V gene is TRBV18, the J gene TRBJ2-7; D gene ambiguous. The germline V and J ends were trimmed by 6 bases and 0 bases, with 21 bases remaining between them. Germline V gives CDR1 KGHSH, CDR2 LQKENI. This CDR3 spans 17 amino acids. The CDR3 DNA is TGTGCCAGCTCCCACCGGTGGTTCCGGCCAAGCTCCTACGAGCAGTACTTC. Its translation is CASSHRWFRPSSYEQYF. Full variable domain (rest looked up from reference TRBV18 and TRBJ2-7): NAGVMQNPRHLVRRRGQEARLRCSPMKGHSHVYWYRQLPEEGLKFMVYLQKENIIDESGMPKERFSAEFPKEGPSILRIQQVVRGDSAAYFCASSHRWFRPSSYEQYFGPGTRLTVT.

This chain connects TRBV4-1 to TRBJ1-1; D remains ambiguous. Per the germline V gene, CDR1 is MGHRA and CDR2 is YSYEKL. The CDR3 has 13 residues. The V gene lost 1 base and the J gene lost 6 bases, with 9 bases spanning the gap. CDR3 residues: CASSQVGLAEAFF. The CDR3 nucleotides are TGCGCCAGCAGCCAAGTAGGGCTAGCTGAAGCTTTCTTT.

The chain joins TRBV14 to TRBJ1-6; no definite D call. Deletions cut 5 bases from V and 11 bases from J, with 13 bases between. There are 13 residues in the CDR3. The V gene's germline CDR1 is SGHDN and CDR2 FVKESK. The chain's CDR3 is CASSIRERPPLHF. The CDR3 region has the DNA TGTGCCAGCAGCATACGGGAGAGACCACCCCTCCACTTT.

The table lists this clonotype with many counts. V and J are TRBV10-3 and TRBJ1-3, with unresolved D. V lost 3 bases and J lost 3, with 12 bases in between. CDR3 length: 15 amino acids. Germline V CDR1 and CDR2: ENHRY, SYGVKD. The CDR3 nucleotides read TGTGCCATCAGTGATTCCTTTGGGGATGGAAACACCATATATTTT. It codes for CAISDSFGDGNTIYF.

This clonotype was seen a few times. V is TRBV4-2 and J is TRBJ2-5, with D perhaps TRBD1 or TRBD2 (6 bases each). Germline V gene data show CDR1 as LGHNA and CDR2 as YNFKEQ. V was cut by 0 bases and J by 4 bases, with 18 bases left in between. There are 17 residues in the CDR3. CDR3 sequence reads: CASSQDPMAGGAETQYF. CDR3 sequence (DNA): TGTGCCAGCAGCCAAGATCCGATGGCCGGGGGCGCAGAGACCCAGTACTTC.

The chain employs TRBV15 and TRBJ1-1; D not certain. The CDR3 runs to 13 residues. Trimming cost V 0 bases and J 4 bases, with 6 bases left between them. The V gene's germline CDR1 is LNHNV and CDR2 YYDKDF (reference sequence). CDR3 amino acids: CATSREGSTEAFF. The CDR3 bases are TGTGCCACCAGCAGAGAGGGATCCACTGAAGCTTTCTTT.

This clonotype was found a few times. V usage is TRBV12-3 or TRBV12-4 and J usage is TRBJ1-2, with D perhaps matching TRBD1 (6 bases). This CDR3 contains 15 residues. The V end lost 5 bases, the J end lost 3 bases, and 16 bases lay between the germline ends. This CDR3 reads CASSIPGHLDYGYTF. The CDR3 DNA sequence: TGTGCCAGCAGTATACCGGGACATTTGGACTATGGCTACACCTTC.

V usage is TRBV7-3 and J usage is TRBJ1-1, with 7 bases matching TRBD1. The CDR3 runs to 15 residues. CDR1 and CDR2 (germline): SGHTA, FQGTGA. After removal of 1 base from V and 1 base from J, the junction contained 3 bases not matched to a gene. This CDR3 is CASSLNAGGNTEAFF. As DNA, the CDR3 is TGTGCCAGCAGCTTAAACGCAGGGGGGAACACTGAAGCTTTCTTT.

The V and J genes are TRBV27 and TRBJ1-5; D ambiguous. The CDR3 is made up of 16 amino acids. V lost 1 base, J lost 0 bases, and 10 bases lay in between. Germline V gene data show CDR1 as MNHEY and CDR2 as SMNVEV (reference sequence). The CDR3 sequence is CASSLWSGDSNQPQHF. As DNA, the CDR3 is TGTGCCAGCAGTTTATGGTCCGGGGATAGCAATCAGCCCCAGCATTTT.

This chain connects TRBV4-2 to TRBJ2-3, with no clear D. Germline-derived CDR1 and CDR2 are LGHNA and YNFKEQ. The length of the CDR3 is 14 residues. Between the trimmed V and J ends, which lost 0 bases and 3 bases, there was a span of 7 bases. CDR3: CASSQDRPTDTQYF. The CDR3 DNA sequence: TGTGCCAGCAGCCAAGATCGACCAACAGATACGCAGTATTTT.

The chain joins TRBV7-9 to TRBJ2-5; D call uncertain. Germline assignment: CDR1 SEHNR and CDR2 FQNEAQ (reference sequence). CDR3 length: 15 amino acids. The V end was cut by 0 bases, the J end by 4 bases, with 12 bases between. CDR3 DNA sequence: TGTGCCAGCAGCTTAGCGGGCGCGCCCCCAGAGACCCAGTACTTC. It is translated as CASSLAGAPPETQYF.

The rearrangement links TRBV12-3 or TRBV12-4 to TRBJ2-3; D perhaps matches TRBD2 (7 bases). V lost 1 base and J lost 5, with 13 bases in between. CDR3 length equals 15 residues. CDR3 region: CASSLEAGARDTQYF. CDR3 coding DNA: TGTGCCAGCAGTTTAGAGGCGGGGGCGAGAGATACGCAGTATTTT.

The chain couples TRBV6-1 to TRBJ1-1; D unclear. This CDR3 contains 12 residues. Germline loops: CDR1 MNHNS, CDR2 SASEGT. With 4 bases removed from V and 1 base from J, the gap between germline ends came to 4 bases. For the CDR3, the DNA is TGTGCCAGCAGTGTCGCGAACACTGAAGCTTTCTTT. Amino acid sequence: CASSVANTEAFF.

The CDR3 region has the DNA TGTGCCTGGAGCGGGGGGCCGGTTCTGTATTTT. Translating it yields CAWSGGPVLYF. This rearrangement joins TRBV30 to TRBJ2-3; tentatively, D is TRBD2 (7 bases). V lost 3 bases and J 14 bases, leaving 15 bases between the germline ends. The CDR3 has 11 residues. Germline V CDR1 and CDR2: GTSNPN, SVGIG (reference sequence).

This chain joins TRBV18 and TRBJ1-5; D remains unclear. The CDR3 is 15 amino acids. Trimming shortened V by 6 bases and J by 6 bases, and 18 bases separated the two germline ends. The V gene's germline CDR1 is KGHSH and CDR2 LQKENI. CDR3 in amino acids: CASSPGVLRLQPQHF. The CDR3, as DNA: TGTGCCAGCTCTCCCGGGGTCTTGAGGCTTCAGCCCCAGCATTTT.

This clonotype was seen a handful of times. The chain carries TRBV11-2 and TRBJ1-1, with TRBD1 matching 8 bases. The CDR3 sequence is 14 residues long. Trimming cost V 4 bases and J 5 bases; bases outside gene matches: 6. Germline CDR1 reads SGHAT; CDR2 reads FQNNGV. DNA for the CDR3: TGTGCCAGCAGCTGGACAGGGATGGAGACTGAAGCTTTCTTT. Residues: CASSWTGMETEAFF.

This clonotype was seen a few times. The rearrangement uses TRBV7-2 and TRBJ2-2; D is uncertain. This CDR3 is built from 15 residues. CDR1 is SGHTA and CDR2 is FQGNSA in the germline V gene. V lost 4 bases and J 5 bases, leaving 14 bases between the germline ends. CDR3 nucleotides: TGTGCCAGCAGCTATTGGGCCTTTAGAACCGGGGAGCTGTTTTTT. As protein: CASSYWAFRTGELFF. The complete variable domain, with remaining parts taken from reference TRBV7-2 and TRBJ2-2, reads GAGVSQSPSNKVTEKGKDVELRCDPISGHTALYWYRQSLGQGLEFLIYFQGNSAPDKSGLPSDRFSAERTGGSVSTLTIQRTQQEDSAVYLCASSYWAFRTGELFFGEGSRLTVL.

The chain has TRBV4-3 and TRBJ1-6, with no clear D. CDR1 and CDR2 (germline): LGHNA, YSLEER. V lost 1 base, J lost 11 bases, and 18 bases lay in between. The CDR3 covers 16 residues. CDR3 in amino acids: CASSQGRGRVGTPLHF. The CDR3 DNA reads TGCGCCAGCAGCCAAGGTCGCGGACGGGTGGGGACACCCCTCCACTTT.

V is TRBV7-2 and J is TRBJ2-3, with D possibly TRBD2 on 6 matching bases. V gave up 4 bases and J gave up 5 bases, with 13 bases separating them. This CDR3 contains 14 residues. Germline values: CDR1 SGHTA, CDR2 FQGNSA. CDR3 in amino acids: CASSSTRDEDTQYF. CDR3 nucleotide sequence: TGTGCCAGCAGCTCGACTAGGGACGAAGATACGCAGTATTTT.

The chain employs TRBV24-1 and TRBJ2-1, with a tentative D call TRBD2 (6 bases). This CDR3 has 14 residues. Germline assignment: CDR1 KGHDR and CDR2 SFDVKD. V lost 3 bases to trimming and J lost 4 bases, with 9 bases between them. The CDR3 spells CATSDREPYNEQFF. CDR3 DNA sequence: TGTGCCACCAGTGATCGGGAGCCGTACAATGAGCAGTTCTTC.

This sequence joins TRBV19 and TRBJ2-1, with 12 bases matching TRBD1. With 6 bases clipped from V and 9 bases from J, the junction kept 9 bases outside the gene matches. The CDR3 contains 15 residues. In germline, CDR1 is LNHDA, CDR2 SQIVND (reference sequence). The CDR3 loop is CASSFEGQGASEQFF. DNA of the CDR3: TGTGCCAGTAGCTTCGAGGGACAGGGGGCGAGTGAGCAGTTCTTC.

This rearrangement joins TRBV4-1 to TRBJ2-7, with a possible D match to TRBD1 (5 bases). Trimming cost V 4 bases and J 7 bases, with 17 bases left between them. Germline CDR1 and CDR2: MGHRA and YSYEKL. This CDR3 spans 14 amino acids. The DNA for the CDR3 is TGCGCCAGCAGCCCACAGGACCCTTTGGGTGAGCAGTACTTC. The encoded protein is CASSPQDPLGEQYF.

This clonotype was observed a handful of times. The chain recombines TRBV28 with TRBJ2-5; TRBD1 matches 7 bases. V shed 4 bases, J shed 4 bases, and the junction held 6 bases outside the gene matches. The CDR3 covers 14 residues. Germline V gives CDR1 MDHEN, CDR2 SYDVKM. CDR3 amino acids: CASSWDSPIETQYF. The DNA of the CDR3 is TGTGCCAGCAGTTGGGACAGCCCGATAGAGACCCAGTACTTC.

This clonotype has more than one count but fewer than ten. V usage is TRBV9 and J usage is TRBJ1-3; unclear D gene. V was cut by 3 bases and J by 2 bases, with 9 bases left in between. The length of the CDR3 is 14 residues. Germline-derived CDR1 and CDR2 are SGDLS and YYNGEE. The CDR3 protein is CASSDRGAGNTIYF. CDR3 DNA: TGTGCCAGCAGCGACCGCGGGGCTGGAAACACCATATATTTT.

The table lists this clonotype with a few counts. The chain couples TRBV12-3 or TRBV12-4 to TRBJ2-1; D not certain. The CDR3 totals 16 residues. V was clipped by 5 bases and J by 0 bases, with 14 bases between them. CDR3 amino acids: CASSPSQGSSYNEQFF. In nucleotides, the CDR3 is TGTGCCAGCAGTCCATCACAAGGCAGCTCCTACAATGAGCAGTTCTTC.

This clonotype has a handful of counts. The chain is built from TRBV9 and TRBJ2-3; D possibly corresponds to TRBD1 (6 bases). The CDR3 consists of 11 residues. V was trimmed by 1 base and J by 12 bases, leaving 9 bases between them. Germline-derived CDR1 and CDR2 are SGDLS and YYNGEE. The CDR3 sequence: CASSVSGHQYF. The DNA of the CDR3 is TGTGCCAGCAGCGTATCGGGACATCAGTATTTT.

This clonotype was observed many times. This rearrangement joins TRBV5-1 to TRBJ2-7; 7 nucleotides align to TRBD2. The CDR3 has 15 residues. CDR1 is SGHRS and CDR2 is YFSETQ in the germline V gene. V gave up 0 bases and J gave up 3 bases; unmatched junction bases: 6. This chain's CDR3 is CASSLALGRVYEQYF. DNA for the CDR3: TGCGCCAGCAGCTTGGCCCTAGGGAGGGTCTACGAGCAGTACTTC.

The chain carries TRBV14 and TRBJ2-7; D is uncertain. Germline assignment: CDR1 SGHDN and CDR2 FVKESK. V lost 0 bases and J lost 9, with 15 bases in between. The CDR3 is made up of 14 amino acids. The CDR3, as DNA: TGTGCCAGCAGCCAAGAAATGTCCCTGGGGTGGCAGTACTTC. It codes for CASSQEMSLGWQYF.

CDR3 loop: CASSGVGGSGNTIYF. The CDR3 region has the DNA TGTGCCAGCAGCGGAGTGGGAGGCTCTGGAAACACCATATATTTT. The chain couples TRBV7-9 to TRBJ1-3; D uncertain. From germline, CDR1 is SEHNR and CDR2 FQNEAQ (reference sequence). V was pared by 5 bases and J by 0 bases, with 11 bases between. This CDR3 comprises 15 residues.